These 19 T cell receptor beta chains were sequenced from one sample in a study of T cell changes during pregnancy in multiple sclerosis (dated by TCRdb to about 2019). The library was obtained by the immunoSEQ multiplex PCR assay. TCRdb obtained this table from immuneACCESS and retained in-frame rearrangements with V and J assigned. These tables miss some clones; where compared with another copy, unresolved V genes account for less than half of the shortfall, and the remainder is unexplained. In all, the sample holds 80,000 to 130,000 clones, and almost 95% of those were seen once. Together, the top ten hold approximately 1% of the sample. This specimen consisted of peripheral blood, obtained before pregnancy. The receptors here all came from a female donor with multiple sclerosis, enrolled in a pregnancy study.

The CDR3 region is CASSARQGRNTEAFF. DNA of the CDR3: TGTGCCAGCAGTGCCAGACAGGGGAGGAACACTGAAGCTTTCTTT. The gene calls are TRBV6-1 and TRBJ1-1; the match to TRBD1 covers 8 bases. The CDR3 length is 15 residues. Germline CDR1 is MNHNS and CDR2 is SASEGT. J was trimmed by 1 base and V by 4 bases; bases with no gene match: 5.

The CDR3 loop is CASSPSRLFSNEQFF. The CDR3 nucleotides read TGTGCCAGCTCACCTTCACGACTTTTCTCCAATGAGCAGTTCTTC. The rearrangement links TRBV18 to TRBJ2-1; D gene unclear. Trimming left V 3 bases short and J 6 bases short, with 15 bases between. The CDR3 covers 15 residues. Germline V lookup: CDR1 KGHSH, CDR2 LQKENI. The full variable domain, in which reference TRBV18 and TRBJ2-1 provide the parts outside the CDR3, is NAGVMQNPRHLVRRRGQEARLRCSPMKGHSHVYWYRQLPEEGLKFMVYLQKENIIDESGMPKERFSAEFPKEGPSILRIQQVVRGDSAAYFCASSPSRLFSNEQFFGPGTRLTVL.

This rearrangement joins TRBV10-3 to TRBJ2-7, with 7 nucleotides matching TRBD2. There are 15 residues in the CDR3. The germline V gene has CDR1 ENHRY and CDR2 SYGVKD. V lost 4 bases, J lost 5 bases, and 11 bases stayed unmatched. The CDR3 sequence is CAISVGREPPHEQYF. The CDR3 region has the DNA TGTGCCATCAGTGTTGGGCGGGAGCCCCCCCACGAGCAGTACTTC.

This sequence joins TRBV7-9 and TRBJ1-5; no reliable D call. This CDR3 is 17 amino acids long. The V end was cut by 3 bases, the J end by 2 bases, with 17 bases between. Germline V gene sequence: CDR1 SEHNR, CDR2 FQNEAQ (reference sequence). Here the CDR3 reads CASSFELGGVGNQPQHF. CDR3 sequence (DNA): TGTGCCAGCAGCTTTGAGCTCGGAGGAGTTGGCAATCAGCCCCAGCATTTT.

The CDR3 sequence: CASRGLAGDDEQFF. CDR3 in DNA: TGTGCCAGCAGAGGACTAGCGGGAGATGATGAGCAGTTCTTC. V is TRBV2 and J is TRBJ2-1; 13 bases fit TRBD2. Germline assignment: CDR1 SNHLY and CDR2 FYNNEI. J was trimmed by 8 bases and V by 6 bases; bases with no gene match: 4. This CDR3 has 14 amino acids. Supplemented by reference TRBV2 and TRBJ2-1, the full variable domain reads EPEVTQTPSHQVTQMGQEVILRCVPISNHLYFYWYRQILGQKVEFLVSFYNNEISEKSEIFDDQFSVERPDGSNFTLKIRSTKLEDSAMYFCASRGLAGDDEQFFGPGTRLTVL.

The chain couples TRBV7-6 to TRBJ2-3; 12 bases agree with TRBD2. The germline gives CDR1 SGHVS, CDR2 FNYEAQ. V shed 1 base, J shed 5 bases, and the junction held 4 bases outside the gene matches. The CDR3 length is 16 residues. CDR3 in amino acids: CASSLGTSGARDTQYF. The CDR3 DNA follows: TGTGCCAGCAGCTTAGGGACTAGCGGGGCCAGAGATACGCAGTATTTT.

The chain is built from TRBV9 and TRBJ1-1, with 11 bases aligning to TRBD1. The CDR3 spans 15 residues. Germline assignment: CDR1 SGDLS and CDR2 YYNGEE. V was pared by 3 bases and J by 5 bases, with 6 bases of the junction left unmatched. DNA for the CDR3: TGTGCCAGCAGCGGCGGACAGGGGGCAGGGACTGAAGCTTTCTTT. Translating it yields CASSGGQGAGTEAFF.

The rearrangement uses TRBV2 and TRBJ2-5; tentatively, D is TRBD2 (5 bases). The V and J ends lost 10 bases and 4 bases respectively, with 19 bases between them. The CDR3 sequence is 14 residues long. Germline V gene lookup returns CDR1 SNHLY and CDR2 FYNNEI. CDR3 residues: CAITKRGLGETQYF. The CDR3 DNA reads as TGTGCCATTACAAAACGGGGTTTGGGAGAGACCCAGTACTTC.

V usage is TRBV6-6 and J usage is TRBJ1-3, with TRBD1 as a possible D gene (6 bases). CDR1 is MNHNY and CDR2 is SVGAGI in the germline V gene (reference sequence). This CDR3 contains 15 residues. The V and J ends lost 4 bases and 4 bases respectively, with 14 bases between them. CDR3 coding DNA: TGTGCCAGCAGTTCCCCCCGGGGACACGGAAACACCATATATTTT. This encodes CASSSPRGHGNTIYF.

Here the CDR3 reads CASSPSGGTYNEQFF. DNA of the CDR3: TGTGCCAGCAGTCCCTCAGGGGGGACCTACAATGAGCAGTTCTTC. The chain is built from TRBV28 and TRBJ2-1; a weak D match, TRBD1 (7 bases). The germline V gene encodes CDR1 MDHEN and CDR2 SYDVKM. The CDR3 has 15 amino acids. V lost 5 bases and J lost 2, with 13 bases in between. The full variable domain, with the rest looked up from reference TRBV28 and TRBJ2-1, is DVKVTQSSRYLVKRTGEKVFLECVQDMDHENMFWYRQDPGLGLRLIYFSYDVKMKEKGDIPEGYSVSREKKERFSLILESASTNQTSMYLCASSPSGGTYNEQFFGPGTRLTVL.

The count of this clone is one. This chain uses TRBV7-9 with TRBJ2-7; D gene ambiguous. The CDR3 is made up of 13 amino acids. Germline values: CDR1 SEHNR, CDR2 FQNEAQ (reference sequence). Trimming left V 1 base short and J 3 bases short, with 7 bases between. The CDR3 bases are TGTGCCAGCAGCTTAGAAGTCAGCTACGAGCAGTACTTC. It is translated as CASSLEVSYEQYF.

This clone was counted once. The chain joins TRBV4-2 to TRBJ2-3, with D unclear. Germline V gives CDR1 LGHNA, CDR2 YNFKEQ. Trimming left V 0 bases short and J 7 bases short, with 17 bases between. The CDR3 is made up of 16 amino acids. CDR3 DNA: TGTGCCAGCAGCCAAGATGGTGGTGCAGGCGAAAATACGCAGTATTTT. Amino acid sequence: CASSQDGGAGENTQYF.

V gene TRBV10-3 combines with J gene TRBJ1-1, with 8 bases that match TRBD1. This CDR3 spans 13 amino acids. After removal of 10 bases from V and 5 bases from J, the junction contained 9 bases not matched to a gene. The germline gives CDR1 ENHRY, CDR2 SYGVKD. The CDR3 loop is CATTDRVETEAFF. CDR3 coding DNA: TGTGCCACCACGGACAGGGTGGAAACTGAAGCTTTCTTT.

CDR3 in amino acids: CASSIGTSFTDTQYF. DNA of the CDR3: TGTGCCAGTAGTATTGGGACTAGCTTCACAGATACGCAGTATTTT. The V call is TRBV19, the J call TRBJ2-3; 9 bases map to TRBD2. The junction had 3 bases not matched to a gene; V was cut back by 3 bases and J by 2 bases. From germline, CDR1 is LNHDA and CDR2 SQIVND (reference sequence). The CDR3 length is 15 residues.

The V and J genes are TRBV2 and TRBJ1-1; a possible D gene is TRBD1 (6 bases). The CDR3 consists of 12 residues. CDR1 is SNHLY, CDR2 FYNNEI, per germline. The ends were cut back, 6 bases at V and 6 bases at J, with 11 bases in the middle. The CDR3 DNA sequence: TGTGCCAGCAGGGTACAGGGCGCTGAAGCTTTCTTT. Amino acids: CASRVQGAEAFF.

The V gene is TRBV2, the J gene TRBJ2-1; 8 nucleotides align to TRBD2. The V gene end was trimmed by 0 bases and the J gene end by 2 bases; junction bases not matched to a gene: 9. This CDR3 contains 18 residues. CDR1 and CDR2 (germline): SNHLY, FYNNEI. CDR3 nucleotide sequence: TGTGCCAGCAGTGAAGCGACTAGGGCGGGAGGACCCTACAATGAGCAGTTCTTC. Translating gives CASSEATRAGGPYNEQFF.

The count of this clone is one. This chain joins TRBV25-1 and TRBJ2-5, with D unresolved. Per the germline V gene, CDR1 is MGHDK and CDR2 is SYGVNS. With 6 bases removed from V and 5 bases from J, the gap between germline ends came to 4 bases. The length of the CDR3 is 10 residues. The CDR3 region has the DNA TGTGCCAGCAGCGGGGAGACCCAGTACTTC. It is translated as CASSGETQYF.

This clone was observed a single time. This chain joins TRBV7-8 and TRBJ2-1; 8 bases match TRBD2. The CDR3 runs 17 residues. V shed 2 bases and J 4 bases; nucleotides not matched to a gene: 10. From germline, CDR1 is SGHVS and CDR2 FQNEAQ. The CDR3 DNA sequence: TGTGCCAGCAGCTTATGGGGGGCGGGAGGCGTATACAATGAGCAGTTCTTC. Protein: CASSLWGAGGVYNEQFF.

The chain carries TRBV28 and TRBJ2-4, with 7 bases matching TRBD1. The V gene end was trimmed by 6 bases and the J gene end by 4 bases; junction bases not matched to a gene: 9. CDR1 is MDHEN, CDR2 SYDVKM, per germline. The CDR3 runs 15 residues. The CDR3 sequence: CASRPSGQSKNIQYF. In DNA, the CDR3 is TGTGCCAGCAGACCGTCGGGACAGTCAAAAAACATTCAGTACTTC.